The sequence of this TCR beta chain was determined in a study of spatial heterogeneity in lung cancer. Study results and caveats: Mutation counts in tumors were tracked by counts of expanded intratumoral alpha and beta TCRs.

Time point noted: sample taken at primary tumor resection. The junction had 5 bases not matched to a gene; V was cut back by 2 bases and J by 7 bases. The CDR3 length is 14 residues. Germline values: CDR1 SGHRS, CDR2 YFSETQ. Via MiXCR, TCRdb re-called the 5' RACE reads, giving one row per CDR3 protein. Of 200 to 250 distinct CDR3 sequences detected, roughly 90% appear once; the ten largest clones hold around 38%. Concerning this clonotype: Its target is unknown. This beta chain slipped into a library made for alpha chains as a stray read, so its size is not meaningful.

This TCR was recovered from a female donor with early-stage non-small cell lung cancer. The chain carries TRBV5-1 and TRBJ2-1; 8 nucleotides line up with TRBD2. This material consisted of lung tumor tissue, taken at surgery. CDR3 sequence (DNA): TGCGCCAGCAGCTTCCGGGAGGGTCGAAATGAGCAGTTCTTC. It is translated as CASSFREGRNEQFF.